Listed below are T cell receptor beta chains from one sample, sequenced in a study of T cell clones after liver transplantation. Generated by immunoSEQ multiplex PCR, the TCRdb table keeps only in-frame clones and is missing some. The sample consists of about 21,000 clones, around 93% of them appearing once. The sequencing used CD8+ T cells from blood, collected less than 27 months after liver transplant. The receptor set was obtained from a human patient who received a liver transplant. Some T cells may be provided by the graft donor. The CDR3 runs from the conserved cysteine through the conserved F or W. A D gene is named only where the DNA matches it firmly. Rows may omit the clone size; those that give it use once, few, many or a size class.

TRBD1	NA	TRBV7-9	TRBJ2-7	TGTGCCAGCAGCTTAGAGGACAGGCCAACCTACGAGCAGTACTTC	CASSLEDRPTYEQYF
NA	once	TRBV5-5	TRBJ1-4	TGTGCCAGCAGCTGGGTCTCAACTAATGAAAAACTGTTTTTT	CASSWVSTNEKLFF
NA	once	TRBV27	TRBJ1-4	TGTGCCAGCCGAGGAGTAGGAGAAAAACTGTTTTTT	CASRGVGEKLFF
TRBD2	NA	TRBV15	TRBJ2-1	TGTGCCACCAGCAGAGCGACTAGCGGGAGCAATGAGCAGTTCTTC	CATSRATSGSNEQFF
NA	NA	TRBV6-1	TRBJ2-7	TGTGCCAGCAGTGAAATGGGAGTGAACGAGCAGTACTTC	CASSEMGVNEQYF
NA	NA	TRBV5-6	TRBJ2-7	TGTGCCAGCAGCTTGGGAGGGGCCGAGCAGTACTTC	CASSLGGAEQYF
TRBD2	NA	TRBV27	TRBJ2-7	TGTGCCAGCAGTAAGGCTAGCGGGATTTGGGAGCAGTACTTC	CASSKASGIWEQYF
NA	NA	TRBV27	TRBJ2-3	TGTGCCAGCAGTCGGGGTCAAGCAGATACGCAGTATTTT	CASSRGQADTQYF
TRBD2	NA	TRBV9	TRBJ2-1	TGTGCCAGCAGCGTAGGAGGACTAGCGGGAGGAGATGAGCAGTTCTTC	CASSVGGLAGGDEQFF
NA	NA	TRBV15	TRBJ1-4	TGTGCCACCAGCAGCATCAGGGGAACTAATGAAAAACTGTTTTTT	CATSSIRGTNEKLFF
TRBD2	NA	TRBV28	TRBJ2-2	TGTGCCAGCAGCCAGGGGCTAGCGGGCCTGGGCACCGGGGAGCTGTTTTTT	CASSQGLAGLGTGELFF
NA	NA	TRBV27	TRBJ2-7	TGTGCCAGCAGTACCGGGGGCTCCTACGAGCAGTACTTC	CASSTGGSYEQYF
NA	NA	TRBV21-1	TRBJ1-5	TGTGCCAGCAGCGAACAGGGGGCGGGTTGGCAGCCCCAGCATTTT	CASSEQGAGWQPQHF
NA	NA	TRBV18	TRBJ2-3	TGTGCCAGCTCACCCCCGGTTACCACAGATACGCAGTATTTT	CASSPPVTTDTQYF
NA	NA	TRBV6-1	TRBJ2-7	TGTGCCAGCAGTGAATACAAGCAGTACTTC	CASSEYKQYF
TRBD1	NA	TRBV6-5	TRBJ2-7	TGTGCCAGCAGTTATTCTGGGACAGGGGCAGGTGAGCAGTACTTC	CASSYSGTGAGEQYF
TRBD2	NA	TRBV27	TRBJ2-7	TGTGCCAGCCAAAGCGGGGCTTACTCCTACGAGCAGTACTTC	CASQSGAYSYEQYF
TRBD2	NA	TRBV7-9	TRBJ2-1	TGTGCCAGCAGCCCACCATCTAGCGGGAGGCGTGAGCAGTTCTTC	CASSPPSSGRREQFF
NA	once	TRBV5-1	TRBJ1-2	TGCGCCAGCAGCTTGGCCGGGTTCCGCTATGGCTACACCTTC	CASSLAGFRYGYTF
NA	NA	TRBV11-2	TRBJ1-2	TGTGCCAGCAGCTTAGTGGGACAAACTAACTATGGCTACACCTTC	CASSLVGQTNYGYTF
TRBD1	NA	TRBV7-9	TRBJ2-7	TGTGCCAGCAGTGGGGGGCAGGGGGCCTCCTACGAGCAGTACTTC	CASSGGQGASYEQYF
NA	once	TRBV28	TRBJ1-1	TGTGCCAGCAGCCCCTTGGTCTCGATGAACGCTTTCTTT	CASSPLVSMNAFF
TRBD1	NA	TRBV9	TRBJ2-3	TGTGCCAGCAGCGGGACAGGGGGCGGTACAGATACGCAGTATTTT	CASSGTGGGTDTQYF
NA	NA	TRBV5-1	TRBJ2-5	TGCGCCAGCAGCCCCGGGTACCAAGAGACCCAGTACTTC	CASSPGYQETQYF
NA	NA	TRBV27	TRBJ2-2	TGTGCCAGCAGTTTGAAAATCGGGGAGCTGTTTTTT	CASSLKIGELFF
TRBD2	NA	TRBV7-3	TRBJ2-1	TGTGCCAGCAGCCCAAGTATCGGACATTGGACTAGCGGGCCCTCGGATGAGCAGTTCTTC	CASSPSIGHWTSGPSDEQFF
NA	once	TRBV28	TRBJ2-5	TGTGCCAGCAGTTTAATGTTAAGCGAGAACCAAGAGACCCAGTACTTC	CASSLMLSENQETQYF
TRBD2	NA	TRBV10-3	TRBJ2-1	TGTGCCATCAGACCAGTAGCGGGAGCATACAATGAGCAGTTCTTC	CAIRPVAGAYNEQFF
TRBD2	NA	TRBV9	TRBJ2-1	TGTGCCAGCAGCTCGTCTAGCGGGAGTGATGGCAATGAGCAGTTCTTC	CASSSSSGSDGNEQFF
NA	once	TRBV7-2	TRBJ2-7	TGTGCCAGCAGCCCAGGGCCTACCTACGAGCAGTACTTC	CASSPGPTYEQYF
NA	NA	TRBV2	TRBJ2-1	TGTGCCAGCAGTCGCCCCTACCCGGCAGATTACAATGAGCAGTTCTTC	CASSRPYPADYNEQFF
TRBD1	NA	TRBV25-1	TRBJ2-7	TGTGCCAGCAGGGACAGGGGGAGCTACGAGCAGTACTTC	CASRDRGSYEQYF
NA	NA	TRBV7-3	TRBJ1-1	TGTGCCAGCAGCGCAGCAGGGAACACTGAAGCTTTCTTT	CASSAAGNTEAFF
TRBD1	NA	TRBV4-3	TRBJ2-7	TGCGCCAGCAGCCAAGGACAGGGATCCTACGAGCAGTACTTC	CASSQGQGSYEQYF
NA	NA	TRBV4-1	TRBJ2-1	TGCGCCAGCAGCCAAGAACCTGGAAGTTCCCTCAATGAGCAGTTCTTC	CASSQEPGSSLNEQFF
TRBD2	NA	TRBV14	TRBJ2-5	TGTGCCAGCAGTTCCAGCGGGAGCGTACGGGAGACCCAGTACTTC	CASSSSGSVRETQYF
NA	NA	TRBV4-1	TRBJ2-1	TGCGCCAGCAGCCCTTCCGGGAATCTGTTCAATGAGCAGTTCTTC	CASSPSGNLFNEQFF
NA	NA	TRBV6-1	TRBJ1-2	TGTGCCAGCAGTGAAGATGCCCGATCTGGCTACACCTTC	CASSEDARSGYTF
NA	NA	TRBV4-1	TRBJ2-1	TGCGCCAGCAGCCAAGGAGGGGAGCCTCACAATGAGCAGTTCTTC	CASSQGGEPHNEQFF
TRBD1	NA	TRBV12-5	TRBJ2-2	TGTGCTAGTGGTTGGGACAGGGGGCGGCACACCGGGGAGCTGTTTTTT	CASGWDRGRHTGELFF
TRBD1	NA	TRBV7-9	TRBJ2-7	TGTGCCAGCAGCGGGGGACAGGGGGGCTACGAGCAGTACTTC	CASSGGQGGYEQYF
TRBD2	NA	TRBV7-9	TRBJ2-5	TGTGCCAGCAGCCCACCTAGCGGGAGGGCCAGGGAGACCCAGTACTTC	CASSPPSGRARETQYF
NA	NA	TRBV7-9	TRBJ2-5	TGTGCCAGCAGCCCCCCTATCGAGACCCAGTACTTC	CASSPPIETQYF
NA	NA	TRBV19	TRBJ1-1	TGTGCCAGTAGTATAGATCTGGAGACGGTACACACGGAAGCTTTCTTT	CASSIDLETVHTEAFF
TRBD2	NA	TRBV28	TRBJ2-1	TGTGCCAGCAGTTCCCTAGCGGCGGAACAGTTCTTC	CASSSLAAEQFF
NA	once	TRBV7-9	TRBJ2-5	TGTGCCAGCAGCTTTGGGGGATCCGACGGCCAGTACTTC	CASSFGGSDGQYF
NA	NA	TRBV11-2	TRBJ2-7	TGTGCCAGCAGCCCTGACGGCTACGAGCAGTACTTC	CASSPDGYEQYF
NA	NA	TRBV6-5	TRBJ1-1	TGTGCCAGCCTCGGGTTGGGCACTGAAGCTTTCTTT	CASLGLGTEAFF
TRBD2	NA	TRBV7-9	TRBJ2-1	TGTGCCAGCAGCTTCGGGCCAGCGGGATTGTCCTACAATGAGCAGTTCTTC	CASSFGPAGLSYNEQFF
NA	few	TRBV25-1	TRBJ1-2	TGTGCCAGCAGTGAATGGGCAGCGGACTATGGCTACACCTTC	CASSEWAADYGYTF
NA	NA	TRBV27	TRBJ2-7	TGTGCCAGCAGTTTAGGGGTGGGAGAGCAGTACTTC	CASSLGVGEQYF
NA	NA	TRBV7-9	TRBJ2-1	TGTGCCAGCAGCCCCAGAAGGGGTAGCCGGCCCTACAATGAGCAGTTCTTC	CASSPRRGSRPYNEQFF
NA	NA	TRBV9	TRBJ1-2	TGTGCCAGCAGCGCCGGCGGGGCCTATGGCTACACCTTC	CASSAGGAYGYTF
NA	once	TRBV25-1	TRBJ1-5	TGTGCCAGCAGTGAATCTGGATTCAATCAGCCCCAGCATTTT	CASSESGFNQPQHF
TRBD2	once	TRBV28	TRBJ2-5	TGTGCCAGCACCCCCCTAGCGGGAGTTGAGACCCAGTACTTC	CASTPLAGVETQYF
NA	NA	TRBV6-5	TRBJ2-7	TGTGCCAGCAGTTGGGGTGCGGGGTCCTCCTACGAGCAGTACTTC	CASSWGAGSSYEQYF
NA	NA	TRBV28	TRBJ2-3	TGTGCCAGCGGGCAAGATACGCAGTATTTT	CASGQDTQYF